The TCR beta chain described here comes from a study of control samples from healthy donors and cancer patients. TCRdb's copy holds only in-frame clones and misses some; the assay was immunoSEQ multiplex PCR. The data contain under 150,000 clones, 80% to 95% of them singletons. This TCR was sampled from a man aged 25-45 years in good health. Sequencing was performed on blood.

The DNA for the CDR3 is TGTGCCAGCAGCGCCAGGGGGCAGAATTCACCCCTCCACTTT. Translated: CASSARGQNSPLHF. The V call is TRBV9, the J call TRBJ1-6; 8 positions agree with TRBD1. The CDR3 covers 14 residues. V trimming: 3 bases; J trimming: 7 bases; junction bases outside the gene matches: 3. Germline CDR1 and CDR2: SGDLS and YYNGEE.